This TCR beta chain was documented in a study of T cell responses to AZD1222 COVID-19 vaccine. Study overall: Second doses were pooled across both intervals (about 4 or about 12 weeks).

Here immunoSEQ multiplex PCR was the method, and the copy in TCRdb shows in-frame clones only, minus some. There are fewer than 120,000 clones in the sample; approximately 90% occur only once, and roughly 7.8% lies in the top ten. As for this clone: What it recognizes is unknown.

Germline CDR1 reads SNHLY; CDR2 reads FYNNEI. V was clipped by 7 bases and J by 5 bases, with 11 bases between them. This CDR3 contains 12 residues. Findings of the study overall: Donors, mostly white British, included more females; clonal diversity was possibly underestimated.

This clonotype originated in an adult in good health. Specimen: peripheral blood, collected on day 0 of AZD1222 vaccination. The V and J genes are TRBV2 and TRBJ1-1; D gene uncertain. CDR3 residues: CASKRATTEAFF. The CDR3 region has the DNA TGTGCCAGCAAAAGGGCGACAACTGAAGCTTTCTTT.